This TCR beta chain was found in a study of read filtering for tumor transcriptome and immune sequencing. The library was built from about 400 ng RNA with molecular barcoded adaptors for alpha/delta and beta/gamma chains. TCRdb itself ran the reads through MiXCR, one entry per CDR3 protein. Of roughly 18,000 distinct CDR3 sequences listed, approximately 20% are singletons. Trimming cost V 4 bases and J 7 bases; bases outside gene matches: 8. The CDR3 runs 16 residues. Germline CDR1 and CDR2: LGHNA and YSLEER. The sequenced material came from a population of CD138-negative cells sorted from bone marrow. The clonotype was recovered from a donor aged 40 or older with multiple myeloma. The chain joins TRBV4-3 to TRBJ2-1; 12 positions match TRBD2. The CDR3 sequence: CASSLASGGVLNEQFF. The DNA for the CDR3 is TGCGCCAGCAGCCTTGCTAGCGGGGGGGTTTTGAATGAGCAGTTCTTC.